This T cell receptor (beta chain) was captured by sequencing in a study of beta chain features in type 1 diabetes. Overall study findings and caveats: It was among patients, rather than healthy donors, that naive, central memory and Treg TCRB repertoires appeared more similar. Type 1 diabetes patients had moderately but significantly shorter TCRB CDR3s in all four CD4+ subsets.

Reverse transcription of all isolated RNA meant that expressed TCRB transcripts were sequenced. Using immunoSEQ multiplex PCR, the repertoire was profiled, and TCRdb retains in-frame clones only, with some absent. Of around 250,000 clones detected, approximately 15% appear once; the ten largest clones hold roughly 0.019%. Sampling consisted of one heparinised blood draw per donor, averaging around 120 mL. Comment on this clone: What it binds is not known.

Trimming stripped 6 bases from V and 4 bases from J, with 15 bases between. From germline, CDR1 is MNHNS and CDR2 SASEGT. The CDR3 length is 14 residues. The V gene is TRBV6-1, the J gene TRBJ1-2; tentatively, D is TRBD1 (5 bases). The material sequenced was naive CD4+ T cells from blood. The receptor comes from a man in his thirties or forties with type 1 diabetes. The CDR3 region is CASSQGPLGYGYTF. The CDR3 DNA follows: TGTGCCAGCAGCCAGGGTCCACTTGGCTATGGCTACACCTTC.